These T cell receptor beta chains were read from a single sample in a study of T cell repertoires in cytomegalovirus infection. A single record per CDR3 protein comes from TCRdb applying MiXCR to the reads. The table shows roughly 120,000 distinct CDR3 sequences, with over 9% occurring only once. For these receptors, no antigen is known. Source material: PBMCs, sequenced either directly or after in vitro stimulation (not recorded which). The receptors originated from a human donor in good health (CMV status not recorded). Some clones in this sample may be carry-over from other donors' samples. Both conserved end residues are part of each CDR3. A D gene is named only where the DNA matches it firmly. The size of a clone is reported for some rows only, either as once, few or many, or as a class for expanded clones.

>TRBJ1-4|-|TRBV5-1|few
CASSLDRAGADEKLFF
TGCGCCAGCAGCTTGGATCGGGCAGGAGCGGATGAAAAACTGTTTTTT
>TRBJ2-3|TRBD1|TRBV5-5|-
CASKVQGGGDTQYF
TGTGCCAGCAAGGTCCAAGGGGGCGGAGATACGCAGTATTTT
>TRBJ2-7|-|TRBV4-1|-
CASSQAAPGRRGYEQYF
TGCGCCAGCAGCCAAGCCGCCCCGGGAAGAAGGGGCTACGAGCAGTACTTC
>TRBJ2-1|-|TRBV5-4|-
CASSLPVLNEQFF
TGTGCCAGCAGCTTGCCCGTCCTCAATGAGCAGTTCTTC
>TRBJ2-1|-|TRBV7-2|many
CASSLVLEVLSSYNEQFF
TGTGCCAGCAGCTTAGTATTGGAGGTCCTGAGCTCCTACAATGAGCAGTTCTTC
>TRBJ2-2|TRBD2|TRBV7-2|many
CASSLGTSGRANTGELFF
TGTGCCAGCAGCTTAGGGACTAGCGGGAGGGCCAACACCGGGGAGCTGTTTTTT
>TRBJ2-1|TRBD1|TRBV11-2|many
CASSLDPVTGAKGEQFF
TGTGCCAGCAGCTTAGATCCCGTGACAGGGGCCAAGGGGGAGCAGTTCTTC
>TRBJ2-1|TRBD2|TRBV19|once
CASNVAGGRDEQFF
TGTGCCAGTAATGTAGCGGGAGGTCGGGATGAGCAGTTCTTC
>TRBJ2-7|TRBD2|TRBV19|many
CASSIAGTSGYEQYF
TGTGCCAGTAGTATAGCCGGGACTAGCGGCTACGAGCAGTACTTC
>TRBJ1-5|-|TRBV27|many
CASSRENQPQHF
TGTGCCAGCAGTCGAGAGAATCAGCCCCAGCATTTT
>TRBJ2-4|TRBD2|TRBV7-9|many
CASSLSGIWAKNIQYF
TGTGCCAGCAGCTTAAGCGGGATATGGGCCAAAAACATTCAGTACTTC
>TRBJ2-7|-|TRBV12-3/TRBV12-4|-
CASSLARSRGSYEQYF
TGTGCCAGCAGTTTAGCGCGGAGCAGGGGCTCCTACGAGCAGTACTTC
>TRBJ2-1|-|TRBV12-3/TRBV12-4|once
CASIKETSSHNEQFF
TGTGCCAGCATCAAGGAGACGAGCTCCCACAATGAGCAGTTCTTC
>TRBJ2-4|-|TRBV7-6|-
CPSSSSGLWGTDIQYF
TGTCCCAGCAGCTCCTCGGGACTGTGGGGCACAGATATTCAGTACTTC